This T cell receptor beta chain was observed in a study of OX40 agonist ivuxolimab in advanced cancers. Remarks on this clone: One junction end does not reproduce the germline sequence, and a read error may be involved.

The CDR3 extends over 14 amino acids. Germline assignment: CDR1 SSHAT and CDR2 FNYEAQ (reference sequence). Generated by immunoSEQ multiplex PCR, the TCRdb table keeps only in-frame clones and is missing some. This sample has about 21,000 clones, with roughly 80% found just once. This chain connects TRBV7-7 to TRBJ2-5; possibly TRBD1 or TRBD2 for D (5 bases each). This clonotype was sampled from an adult with an advanced solid tumor such as melanoma, head and neck, liver or kidney cancer. Sequences were derived from CD4+ or CD8+ T cells sorted from blood, sampled in a trial of the OX40 agonist ivuxolimab. CDR3 nucleotides: TGTGCTAGCAGCCCCGTGGGGGACCAAGAGACCCAGTACTTC. Residues: CASSPVGDQETQYF.